Listed below are T cell receptor beta chains from one sample, sequenced in a study of blood T cell repertoires in COVID-19. Here immunoSEQ multiplex PCR was the method, and the copy in TCRdb shows in-frame clones only, minus some. The top ten clones hold around 1.6% of a sample with about 140,000 clones, 89% of them seen once. The source material was peripheral blood. The receptors derive from a human donor in a cohort sampled during active COVID-19. CDR3s leave out the opening cysteine and the closing phenylalanine or tryptophan. Some rows mark clone size as missing; the rest say once, few, many or name a class of expanded clone.

TRBV19,NA,TRBJ2-7,ASPQPGLAFYEQY
TRBV3-1/TRBV3-2,NA,TRBJ2-5,ASSLTGLAGEETQY
TRBV7-9,NA,TRBJ2-3,ASSPRTSGVPDTQY
TRBV25-1,NA,TRBJ2-3,ASSFPSGGVTDTQY
TRBV3-1/TRBV3-2,NA,TRBJ2-2,ASSQTSGITGELF
TRBV7-6,few,TRBJ1-3,ASSLGGRGDSGNTIY
TRBV19,NA,TRBJ1-1,ASTWTGGSTEAF
TRBV7-2,NA,TRBJ2-1,ASSLAHGLSYNEQF
TRBV6-2/TRBV6-3,NA,TRBJ2-2,ASSKTGTSGAPDTGELF
TRBV18,NA,TRBJ1-3,ASSPGTGSGNTIY
TRBV6-5,NA,TRBJ2-7,ASSKQGWEQY
TRBV7-2,few,TRBJ2-7,ASSLSSDSYEQY
TRBV27,NA,TRBJ1-5,ASSEGQHSNQPQH
TRBV19,NA,TRBJ2-3,ASSIGGGAQY
TRBV24-1,NA,TRBJ2-3,ATSDSGGRTDTQY
TRBV10-3,NA,TRBJ1-5,AISESIQGQQPQH
TRBV5-4,once,TRBJ2-3,ASSWNSGGASDTQY
TRBV5-1,NA,TRBJ1-5,ASSPDSSNQPQH
TRBV4-3,NA,TRBJ2-2,ASSQERLAVLATGELF
TRBV4-1,few,TRBJ1-2,ASSQGGVYGYT
TRBV12-5,NA,TRBJ1-2,ASGPGGTSTFGYT
TRBV5-1,NA,TRBJ1-2,ASSLAPEYGYT
TRBV5-8,once,TRBJ1-1,ASSLRGQGPFLVLNTEAF
TRBV28,NA,TRBJ1-2,ASSLLTGANYGYT
TRBV3-1/TRBV3-2,NA,TRBJ2-1,ASSPSLGGGANNEQF
TRBV12-3/TRBV12-4,NA,TRBJ2-1,ASRQGSYNEQF
TRBV28,NA,TRBJ2-3,ASSLYSGGASGGTDTQY
TRBV5-1,NA,TRBJ1-1,ASSLGLRGTEAF
TRBV7-9,NA,TRBJ2-1,ASSLAGGEQF
TRBV5-1,NA,TRBJ1-2,ASSLARRENGYT
TRBV5-4,NA,TRBJ1-4,ASSSQATNEKLF
TRBV5-4,NA,TRBJ2-1,ASSPSGGHDEQF
TRBV9,once,TRBJ1-5,ASSPGHGNQPQH
TRBV7-9,NA,TRBJ2-3,ASSLASGGGADTQY
TRBV4-1,NA,TRBJ2-5,ASSLGSQETQY
TRBV5-1,few,TRBJ2-2,ASSLNTGLKNTGELF
TRBV29-1,NA,TRBJ1-6,SVGQGGNSPLH
TRBV6-5,NA,TRBJ1-1,ASTQNTEAF
TRBV19,NA,TRBJ2-3,ATDQGNTQY
TRBV5-4,NA,TRBJ1-1,ASSLAPGVQGASEAF
TRBV10-3,NA,TRBJ2-3,AISDGQVDTQY
TRBV9,NA,TRBJ1-2,ASSRGPGGWGYT
TRBV9,NA,TRBJ2-3,ASSPRTSGTDTQY
TRBV15,once,TRBJ1-2,ATSRDMGRRRGSGYT
TRBV4-1,once,TRBJ2-7,ASTDKRGGSYEQY
TRBV6-2/TRBV6-3,NA,TRBJ2-7,ASSPTGGFHEQY
TRBV7-9,NA,TRBJ1-2,ASRAGNYGYT
TRBV29-1,NA,TRBJ2-5,SVEDGYGVSYQETQY
TRBV29-1,NA,TRBJ2-7,SVDAGGLANEQY
TRBV9,NA,TRBJ2-1,ASSVERMGLSSYNEQF
TRBV5-1,NA,TRBJ2-5,ASSSTGTQETQY
TRBV5-6,once,TRBJ2-5,ASSLVSGGIQETQY
TRBV7-8,NA,TRBJ1-6,ASSLGGGSSYNSPLH